This TCR beta chain was profiled in a study of cytomegalovirus exposure and HLA in healthy donors. Overall study: The early release's HLA-typed donors yielded 65 million to 85 million unique TCRs. In terms of ancestry, the Caucasian-associated cluster contained roughly four fifths of the 350 to 450 genotyped donors. Overall study results and limits: One cluster of highly shared sequence variants probably arose as a sequencing artifact. Later analysis reportedly placed an Asian-associated ancestry cluster below the roughly 640-donor mean in N-insertions.

The PCR employed 60 Vbeta primers together with 13 Jbeta primers. Only in-frame clones appear in the TCRdb table, and some are missing; sequencing was by immunoSEQ multiplex PCR. The sample gives 120,000 to 150,000 clones, about 78% of which show up once; about 2.8% is in the top ten. Points on this clone: As yet, its antigen is unknown.

The CDR3 sequence is 14 residues long. Germline CDR1 reads SGHRS; CDR2 reads YFSETQ. V gave up 0 bases and J gave up 8 bases, with 14 bases separating them. The sequenced sample consisted of PBMCs. The clonotype originates from a male donor in good health and CMV-seronegative. This sequence joins TRBV5-1 and TRBJ1-2; D perhaps matches TRBD1 (5 bases). In nucleotides, the CDR3 is TGCGCCAGCAGCTTGGGCTCGGGGACTGAGGGCTACACCTTC. It is translated as CASSLGSGTEGYTF. Combining the CDR3 with reference TRBV5-1 and TRBJ1-2 gives the whole variable domain KAGVTQTPRYLIKTRGQQVTLSCSPISGHRSVSWYQQTPGQGLQFLFEYFSETQRNKGNFPGRFSGRQFSNSRSEMNVSTLELGDSALYLCASSLGSGTEGYTFGSGTRLTVV.